This T cell receptor beta chain was obtained from a study of preoperative IRX-2 immunotherapy in early breast cancer. Stated treatment: preoperative locoregional IRX-2 cytokine immunotherapy. The method was immunoSEQ multiplex PCR; TCRdb's version includes in-frame clones alone and lacks a portion of them. The repertoire includes tens of thousands of clones, approximately 77% of them detected once, and under 7% sits in the top ten. The CDR3 is 12 residues long. The germline CDR1 and CDR2 sequences are MNHGY and SAAAGT. Trimming removed 6 bases from V and 14 bases from J; junction bases left unmatched: 8.

The specimen was lymph node tissue, collected after IRX-2 immunotherapy. The chain uses TRBV6-8 and TRBJ2-3; TRBD1 aligns across 10 bases. The origin of this receptor is a human donor with breast cancer. As DNA, the CDR3 is TGTGCCAGCAGATTGACAGGGGGCCCGCGGTATTTT. This encodes CASRLTGGPRYF.